This TCR beta chain was found in a study of beta chain features in type 1 diabetes. Expressed TCRB transcripts were sequenced after all isolated RNA was converted to cDNA. Naive, central memory and regulatory T cell samples yielded around 3.5 million reads on average. Only in-frame clones appear in the TCRdb table, and some are missing; sequencing was by immunoSEQ multiplex PCR. This repertoire shows 850,000 to 900,000 clones, roughly 17% found once; its top ten account for roughly 0.025%. This CDR3 region has 14 residues. Germline V lookup: CDR1 MNHNS, CDR2 SASEGT. The junction had 8 bases not matched to a gene; V was cut back by 6 bases and J by 4 bases. By way of CD45RO/CCR7/CD25/CD127/CD95/CD27, the CD4+ regulatory, stem cell-like memory, central memory and naive cells were sorted.

The receptor comes from a young woman in good health. This chain uses TRBV6-1 with TRBJ1-2, with 7 nucleotides matching TRBD1. What was sequenced was naive CD4+ T cells from blood. CDR3 nucleotides: TGTGCCAGCAGACACGACAGGGTGGCCTATGGCTACACCTTC. Encoded protein: CASRHDRVAYGYTF.